Listed here are 23 T cell receptor beta chains from one sample, sequenced in a study of CD8+ T cells in alopecia areata (dated by TCRdb to between 2018 and 2020). The protocol used for the library was the immunoSEQ multiplex PCR assay. RNA was extracted from all samples and reverse transcribed into cDNA as template for TCR sequencing. This is the immuneACCESS table as TCRdb keeps it, with only in-frame sequences that have V and J called. A part of the clones is gone; compared with another copy, unresolved V genes explain less than half, and the rest is unexplained. This sample has 90,000 to 130,000 clones in its table, and around 50% of those were observed once. Approximately 12% of the sample is held by the ten biggest clonotypes. Read against the paper, the sample's time point label means: around 26 weeks on oral tofacitinib. The treatment or condition label, as the study defines it: oral pan-JAK inhibitor, 5-10 mg twice daily.

The sample here was CD8+ T cells sorted from blood, taken at week 24, from a patient treated with tofacitinib. All receptors come from a human donor with alopecia areata.

V is TRBV4-3 and J is TRBJ2-3; possible D gene TRBD2, 6 bases. This CDR3 spans 16 amino acids. V shed 0 bases and J shed 5 bases, with 15 bases lying between them. In germline, CDR1 is LGHNA, CDR2 YSLEER. The CDR3 DNA follows: TGCGCCAGCAGCCAAGATGTAAGGTCCGGGGGAGATACGCAGTATTTT. It yields the protein CASSQDVRSGGDTQYF.

This clone was seen once. This chain uses TRBV27 with TRBJ2-3; tentative D call: TRBD1 (6 bases). The length of the CDR3 is 13 residues. Trimming removed 3 bases at V and 4 bases at J, with 8 bases between. Germline V CDR1 and CDR2: MNHEY, SMNVEV (reference sequence). CDR3: CASSFNRADTQYF. As DNA, the CDR3 is TGTGCCAGCAGTTTCAACAGGGCAGATACGCAGTATTTT.

V is TRBV6-1 and J is TRBJ2-3; D call uncertain. V was clipped by 8 bases and J by 3 bases, with 6 bases between them. The CDR3 covers 11 residues. Per germline, CDR1 MNHNS and CDR2 SASEGT. In DNA form, the CDR3 reads TGTGCCAGCGGACGAACAGATACGCAGTATTTT. This codes for CASGRTDTQYF.

DNA for the CDR3: TGTGCCAGCAGTGAGGGGCTACCTCCCTACGAGCAGTACTTC. Encoded protein: CASSEGLPPYEQYF. The V and J genes are TRBV2 and TRBJ2-7, with D possibly matching TRBD1 (5 bases). The CDR3 is 14 amino acids. Germline V gene data show CDR1 as SNHLY and CDR2 as FYNNEI. Trimming pared 3 bases from V and 2 bases from J, leaving 11 bases between.

V and J are TRBV5-6 and TRBJ2-7; possible D gene TRBD1, 6 bases. There are 14 residues in the CDR3. From germline, CDR1 is SGHDT and CDR2 YYEEEE. With 4 bases removed from V and 0 bases from J, the gap between germline ends came to 11 bases. This chain's CDR3 is CASSLRDISYEQYF. CDR3 DNA: TGTGCCAGCAGCCTCCGGGACATCTCCTACGAGCAGTACTTC.

This clone was observed a few times. V and J are TRBV11-2 and TRBJ1-1, with a possible D match to TRBD1 (5 bases). The V gene lost 7 bases and the J gene lost 4 bases, with 10 bases spanning the gap. The CDR3 spans 12 residues. CDR1 is SGHAT, CDR2 FQNNGV, per germline. The CDR3 DNA reads TGTGCCAGCACTGACAGTAGCACTGAAGCTTTCTTT. It yields the protein CASTDSSTEAFF.

This sequence joins TRBV5-6 and TRBJ2-1, with D unclear. The CDR3 totals 16 residues. Trimming cost V 0 bases and J 4 bases, with 14 bases left between them. Germline-derived CDR1 and CDR2 are SGHDT and YYEEEE. CDR3 bases: TGTGCCAGCAGCTTGGGAGTCAGATTAAGTTACAATGAGCAGTTCTTC. Translating gives CASSLGVRLSYNEQFF.

This chain joins TRBV5-6 and TRBJ1-2; D is uncertain. This CDR3 comprises 16 residues. V lost 1 base and J 8 bases, leaving 21 bases between the germline ends. Germline V CDR1 and CDR2: SGHDT, YYEEEE. The CDR3 DNA sequence: TGTGCCAGCAGCTTGCATGGCAGCCCATATTTCTCAGGCTACACCTTC. The encoded protein is CASSLHGSPYFSGYTF.

The chain is built from TRBV6-1 and TRBJ1-3, with 8 bases fitting TRBD1. Germline V gene lookup returns CDR1 MNHNS and CDR2 SASEGT. V shed 10 bases and J 7 bases; nucleotides not matched to a gene: 9. The CDR3 has 13 residues. CDR3 protein: CATMTGDLNTIYF. The CDR3 bases are TGTGCCACCATGACAGGGGATCTGAACACCATATATTTT.

The rearrangement links TRBV6-5 to TRBJ2-7; D remains unclear. The germline V gene has CDR1 MNHEY and CDR2 SVGAGI. The CDR3 contains 15 residues. With 2 bases removed from V and 1 base from J, the gap between germline ends came to 12 bases. CDR3 nucleotide sequence: TGTGCCAGCAGTTACGGGCTCGTATCTTCCTACGAGCAGTACTTC. Protein: CASSYGLVSSYEQYF.

This sequence joins TRBV13 and TRBJ1-2; possible D gene TRBD1, 6 bases. The CDR3 has 16 amino acids. Trimming took 6 bases from V and 7 from J, leaving 24 bases between them. Germline V gives CDR1 PRHDT, CDR2 FYEKMQ (reference sequence). CDR3 DNA: TGTGCCAGCAGACAGAAAACTAGGGGGAATCATCGTGGCTACACCTTC. It codes for CASRQKTRGNHRGYTF.

This clone came up once. The gene calls are TRBV27 and TRBJ1-5; D unresolved. The CDR3 runs 14 residues. Trimming left V 5 bases short and J 2 bases short, with 10 bases between. The germline gives CDR1 MNHEY, CDR2 SMNVEV (reference sequence). This CDR3 is CASSVLQGNQPQHF. The CDR3, as DNA: TGTGCCAGCAGTGTACTACAAGGCAATCAGCCCCAGCATTTT.

CDR3 amino acids: CSAADRGPYEQYF. The CDR3 nucleotides read TGCAGCGCCGCGGACAGGGGGCCCTACGAGCAGTACTTC. The V and J genes are TRBV29-1 and TRBJ2-7; 11 bases line up with TRBD1. This CDR3 region has 13 residues. Trimming removed 7 bases from V and 2 bases from J; junction bases left unmatched: 4. From germline, CDR1 is SQVTM and CDR2 ANQGSEA.

This clone showed up just a few times. V usage is TRBV13 and J usage is TRBJ1-2; D remains unclear. The CDR3 totals 13 residues. Germline CDR1 is PRHDT and CDR2 is FYEKMQ (reference sequence). The ends were cut back, 4 bases at V and 8 bases at J, with 14 bases in the middle. This CDR3 reads CASSSQVVLGYTF. The CDR3 DNA reads as TGTGCCAGCAGCTCGCAAGTCGTTTTGGGCTACACCTTC.

The rearrangement links TRBV27 to TRBJ2-5; maybe TRBD1 (5 bases). Germline V gene sequence: CDR1 MNHEY, CDR2 SMNVEV (reference sequence). V was pared by 8 bases and J by 4 bases, with 14 bases between. This CDR3 has 13 residues. Here the CDR3 reads CASAVWGAETQYF. DNA for the CDR3: TGTGCCAGCGCTGTTTGGGGCGCAGAGACCCAGTACTTC.

This clone was seen more than once but under ten times. V usage is TRBV29-1 and J usage is TRBJ2-7; 9 bases fit TRBD1. This CDR3 is 15 amino acids long. Germline V lookup: CDR1 SQVTM, CDR2 ANQGSEA. The trim removed 4 bases at V and 6 bases at J, leaving 13 bases unmatched. The DNA of the CDR3 is TGCAGCGTTGCTGACCCGGGACAGGGAAGGTCCGAGCAGTACTTC. This translates into CSVADPGQGRSEQYF.

The chain is built from TRBV9 and TRBJ1-5, with D perhaps matching TRBD1 (5 bases). The V gene's germline CDR1 is SGDLS and CDR2 YYNGEE. Trimming stripped 0 bases from V and 7 bases from J, with 11 bases between. The CDR3 is 14 residues long. This CDR3 is CASSVEGEDQPQHF. The DNA of the CDR3 is TGTGCCAGCAGCGTAGAAGGGGAGGACCAGCCCCAGCATTTT.

J is TRBJ2-1 and V is TRBV18, with D maybe TRBD1 (5 bases). This CDR3 has 15 amino acids. Deletions cut 3 bases from V and 2 bases from J, with 11 bases between. The germline V gene has CDR1 KGHSH and CDR2 LQKENI. This CDR3 is CASSPRAGTYNEQFF. DNA for the CDR3: TGTGCCAGCTCACCTCGGGCAGGGACCTACAATGAGCAGTTCTTC.

This clone was seen just once. The CDR3 is CASSPGGRDEQFF. The DNA for the CDR3 is TGTGCCAGCAGCCCAGGGGGGCGGGATGAGCAGTTCTTC. The gene calls are TRBV7-2 and TRBJ2-1, with a weak D call TRBD1 (7 bases). Germline CDR1 reads SGHTA; CDR2 reads FQGNSA. The CDR3 is 13 amino acids. V was shortened by 5 bases and J by 8 bases, with 13 bases between the two germline ends.

This rearrangement joins TRBV30 to TRBJ1-5, with 7 bases that match TRBD1. The J segment lost 6 bases and the V segment lost 3 bases, leaving 5 bases of the junction unmatched. Germline V gene sequence: CDR1 GTSNPN, CDR2 SVGIG (reference sequence). The CDR3 is made up of 13 amino acids. Here the CDR3 DNA reads TGTGCCTGGAGCGATGACAGGGTTCAGCCCCAGCATTTT. It codes for CAWSDDRVQPQHF.

The chain is built from TRBV30 and TRBJ2-1; perhaps TRBD2 as D (6 bases). CDR1 GTSNPN and CDR2 SVGIG come from the germline V gene (reference sequence). The CDR3 consists of 11 residues. Trimming removed 3 bases at V and 7 bases at J, with 7 bases between. The CDR3 DNA is TGTGCCTGGAGGGGACTGAATGAGCAGTTCTTC. Translating gives CAWRGLNEQFF.

The chain uses TRBV5-6 and TRBJ2-2; D tentatively reads TRBD1 or TRBD2 (5 bases each). V dropped 0 bases and J dropped 2 bases, with 11 bases sitting between them. In germline, CDR1 is SGHDT, CDR2 YYEEEE. The CDR3 sequence is 16 residues long. CDR3 region: CASSLEWDLNTGELFF. In DNA form, the CDR3 reads TGTGCCAGCAGCTTGGAGTGGGACCTTAACACCGGGGAGCTGTTTTTT.

This clone appeared a few times. The gene calls are TRBV5-1 and TRBJ2-7, with D uncertain. Germline values: CDR1 SGHRS, CDR2 YFSETQ. V lost 0 bases and J lost 6, with 7 bases in between. The CDR3 runs to 12 residues. The CDR3 reads CASSLGPPEQYF. CDR3 coding DNA: TGCGCCAGCAGCTTGGGACCCCCCGAGCAGTACTTC. The whole variable domain, filled in from reference TRBV5-1 and TRBJ2-7, reads KAGVTQTPRYLIKTRGQQVTLSCSPISGHRSVSWYQQTPGQGLQFLFEYFSETQRNKGNFPGRFSGRQFSNSRSEMNVSTLELGDSALYLCASSLGPPEQYFGPGTRLTVT.